The next 11 T cell receptor beta chains were all read from a single sample in a study of cytomegalovirus exposure and HLA in healthy donors. Researchers ran the PCR with 60 Vbeta and 13 Jbeta primers. Produced via immunoSEQ multiplex PCR; TCRdb's table is partial and in-frame only. The table records over 100,000 clones, about 80% of them present only once. Source material: PBMCs. These receptors came from a middle-aged woman in good health and CMV-seronegative.

This clone was seen only a few times. This chain joins TRBV7-8 and TRBJ2-3; 7 bases are a match to TRBD1. CDR3 size: 15 residues. Per germline, CDR1 SGHVS and CDR2 FQNEAQ. V shed 7 bases, J shed 0 bases, and the junction held 7 bases outside the gene matches. In DNA, the CDR3 is TGTGCCAGCACCAACCGGGACAGAAGCACAGATACGCAGTATTTT. This sequence encodes CASTNRDRSTDTQYF.

This chain links TRBV19 with TRBJ1-5; D is perhaps TRBD1 (5 bases). Germline CDR1 is LNHDA and CDR2 is SQIVND (reference sequence). Trimming took 4 bases from V and 2 from J, leaving 18 bases between them. This CDR3 is built from 17 residues. CDR3 DNA sequence: TGTGCCAGTAGTAATCAGGGTCAATATCTGGGCAATCAGCCCCAGCATTTT. It is translated as CASSNQGQYLGNQPQHF. Variable domain in full (rest from reference TRBV19 and TRBJ1-5): DGGITQSPKYLFRKEGQNVTLSCEQNLNHDAMYWYRQDPGQGLRLIYYSQIVNDFQKGDIAEGYSVSREKKESFPLTVTSAQKNPTAFYLCASSNQGQYLGNQPQHFGDGTRLSIL.

The chain's CDR3 is CASSPRGYEQYF. In DNA, the CDR3 is TGTGCCAGCAGCCCCCGCGGGTACGAGCAGTACTTC. The gene calls are TRBV7-9 and TRBJ2-7, with D tentatively TRBD2 (5 bases). Germline CDR1 SEHNR, CDR2 FQNEAQ (reference sequence). The germline V and J ends were trimmed by 5 bases and 4 bases, with 9 bases remaining between them. The CDR3 consists of 12 residues.

The chain uses TRBV19 and TRBJ1-5, with a weak D call TRBD1 (6 bases). Trimming took 5 bases from V and 5 from J, leaving 13 bases between them. The CDR3 extends over 14 amino acids. CDR1 and CDR2 from the germline V gene are LNHDA and SQIVND (reference sequence). This CDR3 reads CASSEGRGDQPQHF. CDR3 bases: TGTGCCAGTAGTGAGGGGAGGGGGGATCAGCCCCAGCATTTT.

Only one count was recorded for this clone. The chain combines TRBV2 with TRBJ2-3, with D tentatively TRBD1 (5 bases). Germline V lookup: CDR1 SNHLY, CDR2 FYNNEI. V shed 4 bases and J shed 2 bases, with 16 bases lying between them. There are 16 residues in the CDR3. CDR3 nucleotides: TGTGCCAGCAGTGTGCAGGGTCTTACCAACACAGATACGCAGTATTTT. This sequence encodes CASSVQGLTNTDTQYF.

This clone occurred once. The chain is built from TRBV28 and TRBJ2-5; the D gene is possibly TRBD2 (6 bases). The CDR3 loop spans 16 amino acids. Trimming left V 6 bases short and J 2 bases short, with 19 bases between. From germline, CDR1 is MDHEN and CDR2 SYDVKM. CDR3 loop: CASSPPLWEEQETQYF. CDR3 in DNA: TGTGCCAGCAGCCCACCCTTGTGGGAGGAACAAGAGACCCAGTACTTC.

The genes are TRBV10-3 and TRBJ2-1, with 14 nucleotides matching TRBD2. Losses at the gene ends were 10 bases for V and 6 bases for J; bases not matched to a gene: 8. Germline lookup yields CDR1 ENHRY and CDR2 SYGVKD. The CDR3 is 15 amino acids. The CDR3 spells CATWATSGRGNEQFF. The CDR3, as DNA: TGTGCCACCTGGGCGACTAGCGGGAGGGGCAATGAGCAGTTCTTC.

The V call is TRBV9, the J call TRBJ2-3, with D possibly matching TRBD2 (6 bases). The CDR3 is made up of 15 amino acids. CDR1 is SGDLS, CDR2 YYNGEE, per germline. The CDR3 region is CAVSGSSERTDTQYF. DNA for the CDR3: TGTGCTGTATCCGGGAGTAGTGAACGCACAGATACGCAGTATTTT.

The chain carries TRBV7-2 and TRBJ1-2; D is undetermined. Trimming removed 5 bases from V and 8 bases from J, with 12 bases in between. The CDR3 has 12 amino acids. Germline V gene sequence: CDR1 SGHTA, CDR2 FQGNSA. This chain's CDR3 is CASSPPVLGYTF. CDR3 in DNA: TGTGCCAGCAGCCCGCCCGTCCTAGGCTACACCTTC.

A few counts support this clone. This sequence joins TRBV4-3 and TRBJ2-1, with TRBD2 matching over 9 bases. The germline gives CDR1 LGHNA, CDR2 YSLEER. V lost 4 bases, J lost 9 bases, and 10 bases stayed unmatched. There are 15 residues in the CDR3. The CDR3 loop reads CASSLHLAGDGEQFF. The CDR3 bases are TGCGCCAGCAGCCTACATTTAGCGGGAGACGGTGAGCAGTTCTTC.

The CDR3 sequence: CASSIIPVTSESSYEQYF. CDR3 in DNA: TGTGCCAGTAGTATCATCCCAGTGACTAGCGAGAGCTCCTACGAGCAGTACTTC. V is TRBV19 and J is TRBJ2-5, with 8 bases fitting TRBD2. The last part of the DNA fits TRBJ2-7 better; the J call may be wrong. The germline V gene has CDR1 LNHDA and CDR2 SQIVND (reference sequence). The CDR3 sequence is 18 residues long.